The 17 T cell receptor beta chains listed next were all sequenced from one sample in a study of T-cell reconstitution after alpha-beta-depleted transplantation in children. This sample's TCRbeta library carried unique molecular identifier barcodes. One entry per CDR3 protein results from TCRdb running MiXCR on the PCR reads. The sample has about 640,000 distinct CDR3 sequences, 16% seen once. This specimen was PBMCs from the stem cell graft donor, taken from the stem cell graft. The receptor set was obtained from a human donor who donated a stem cell graft to a child with acute myeloid leukemia.

V and J are TRBV12-3 or TRBV12-4 and TRBJ1-3; D might be TRBD1 (6 bases). This CDR3 has 17 residues. Trimming took off 1 base at V and 0 bases at J, with 13 bases between the two ends. The CDR3 region is CASSLVGGRSSGNTIYF. CDR3 DNA sequence: TGTGCCAGCAGTTTAGTGGGGGGGCGAAGCTCTGGAAACACCATATATTTT.

The chain is built from TRBV7-2 and TRBJ1-2, with TRBD1 as a possible D gene (6 bases). This CDR3 spans 12 amino acids. Per germline, CDR1 SGHTA and CDR2 FQGNSA. The ends were cut back, 3 bases at V and 7 bases at J, with 9 bases in the middle. Here the CDR3 DNA reads TGTGCCAGCAGCTTCTTACAGGGTGGCTACACCTTC. Its translation is CASSFLQGGYTF.

This clonotype was observed at least ten times. The V gene is TRBV5-1, the J gene TRBJ1-1; D is unresolved. Trimming shortened V by 0 bases and J by 1 base, and 7 bases separated the two germline ends. The CDR3 is 14 residues long. CDR1 SGHRS and CDR2 YFSETQ come from the germline V gene. The CDR3 DNA reads as TGCGCCAGCAGCTTGGACTTGAGGAACACTGAAGCTTTCTTT. It specifies CASSLDLRNTEAFF.

This clonotype was detected ten times or more. V usage is TRBV12-3 or TRBV12-4 and J usage is TRBJ1-5; D is unclear. CDR3 size: 14 residues. V dropped 3 bases and J dropped 5 bases, with 11 bases sitting between them. The CDR3 nucleotides are TGTGCCAGCAGTTTCGGGTTTCTAGATCAGCCCCAGCATTTT. Its protein is CASSFGFLDQPQHF.

This clonotype was seen many times. J is TRBJ1-1 and V is TRBV12-3 or TRBV12-4, with D perhaps matching TRBD1 (5 bases). There are 12 residues in the CDR3. The V and J ends lost 6 bases and 11 bases respectively, with 16 bases between them. CDR3 sequence: CASRGKGKSAFF. As DNA, the CDR3 is TGTGCCAGCAGGGGGAAGGGGAAGTCGGCTTTCTTT.

The chain couples TRBV7-3 to TRBJ2-3; possible D gene TRBD1, 5 bases. V was pared by 8 bases and J by 1 base, with 13 bases between. Germline V gene sequence: CDR1 SGHTA, CDR2 FQGTGA. The CDR3 contains 14 residues. CDR3 nucleotides: TGTGCCAGCGCTAGGGCAGGGCGCACAGATACGCAGTATTTT. Translation gives CASARAGRTDTQYF.

The chain carries TRBV4-3 and TRBJ2-7; D call uncertain. V lost 0 bases and J 2 bases, leaving 5 bases between the germline ends. Germline V lookup: CDR1 LGHNA, CDR2 YSLEER. The CDR3 covers 13 residues. In DNA form, the CDR3 reads TGCGCCAGCAGCCAAGAGCAAACCTACGAGCAGTACTTC. It is translated as CASSQEQTYEQYF.

The rearrangement links TRBV20-1 to TRBJ2-7, with TRBD2 as a possible D gene (5 bases). Trimming shortened V by 0 bases and J by 3 bases, and 12 bases separated the two germline ends. This CDR3 has 14 amino acids. Germline loops: CDR1 DFQATT, CDR2 SNEGSKA (reference sequence). This CDR3 is CSARDQRAFYEQYV. The CDR3 bases are TGCAGTGCTAGAGATCAGAGGGCTTTCTACGAGCAGTACGTC.

This chain uses TRBV12-3 or TRBV12-4 with TRBJ1-4; possible D gene TRBD1, 5 bases. The CDR3 consists of 13 residues. The V end lost 6 bases, the J end lost 8 bases, and 13 bases lay between the germline ends. CDR3 DNA sequence: TGTGCCAGCAGGCCCGGGACGGACGAAAAACTGTTTTTT. Translation: CASRPGTDEKLFF.

The gene calls are TRBV9 and TRBJ2-6; 9 nucleotides agree with TRBD1. The germline V gene encodes CDR1 SGDLS and CDR2 YYNGEE. The CDR3 totals 18 residues. V lost 3 bases and J lost 3; bases outside the gene matches: 10. The CDR3 is CASSAAQGAKSGANVLTF. The CDR3 DNA reads as TGTGCCAGCAGCGCTGCACAGGGGGCAAAGAGTGGGGCCAACGTCCTGACTTTC.

The sample holds a few counts of this clonotype. V and J are TRBV20-1 and TRBJ2-3, with 10 bases that match TRBD2. Looked up from germline, CDR1 is DFQATT and CDR2 is SNEGSKA (reference sequence). The CDR3 has 15 residues. Unmatched junction bases numbered 7, after V lost 6 bases and J lost 1 base. CDR3 amino acids: CSAHSGTSGTDTQYF. CDR3 bases: TGCAGTGCCCATTCCGGGACTAGCGGCACAGATACGCAGTATTTT.

This clonotype appeared many times. The rearrangement uses TRBV7-2 and TRBJ1-3, with D possibly matching TRBD1 (6 bases). The CDR3 covers 16 residues. Germline V lookup: CDR1 SGHTA, CDR2 FQGNSA. V dropped 2 bases and J dropped 4 bases, with 15 bases sitting between them. CDR3 protein: CASSLQGTAGGNTIYF. The CDR3 DNA sequence: TGTGCCAGCAGCTTACAGGGGACGGCGGGAGGAAACACCATATATTTT.

This rearrangement joins TRBV7-6 to TRBJ1-4; D ambiguous. Germline CDR1 and CDR2: SGHVS and FNYEAQ. CDR3 length: 14 residues. The V end was cut by 5 bases, the J end by 0 bases, with 7 bases between. The CDR3 loop reads CASSEVATNEKLFF. DNA of the CDR3: TGTGCCAGCAGCGAGGTTGCAACTAATGAAAAACTGTTTTTT.

V usage is TRBV27 and J usage is TRBJ1-5; D not certain. Germline loops: CDR1 MNHEY, CDR2 SMNVEV (reference sequence). Trimming removed 3 bases from V and 3 bases from J, with 9 bases in between. The CDR3 is 14 residues long. Written as DNA, the CDR3 is TGTGCCAGCAGTTTTGAACAGCTCAATCAGCCCCAGCATTTT. Protein: CASSFEQLNQPQHF.

This chain connects TRBV15 to TRBJ2-2; a possible D gene is TRBD2 (6 bases). Trimming cost V 3 bases and J 5 bases, with 10 bases left between them. The CDR3 extends over 14 amino acids. Germline assignment: CDR1 LNHNV and CDR2 YYDKDF (reference sequence). CDR3 DNA sequence: TGTGCCACCAGCAGCGGGGGAGAGACCGGGGAGCTGTTTTTT. Translating gives CATSSGGETGELFF.

The rearrangement joins TRBV4-3 to TRBJ1-1, with D perhaps matching TRBD1 (5 bases). Germline values: CDR1 LGHNA, CDR2 YSLEER. The V gene lost 0 bases and the J gene lost 1 base, with 6 bases spanning the gap. The CDR3 length is 14 residues. The CDR3 spells CASSQEGPNTEAFF. Written as DNA, the CDR3 is TGCGCCAGCAGCCAAGAGGGACCGAACACTGAAGCTTTCTTT.

Ten or more counts support this clonotype. The CDR3 protein is CASSYSNRGDTQYF. The CDR3 DNA follows: TGTGCCAGCAGTTACTCGAATCGGGGAGATACGCAGTATTTT. The rearrangement uses TRBV6-5 and TRBJ2-3; tentative D call: TRBD2 (5 bases). Germline V gives CDR1 MNHEY, CDR2 SVGAGI. The CDR3 is made up of 14 amino acids. V gave up 0 bases and J gave up 5 bases, with 9 bases separating them.